This TCR beta chain emerged from a study of T-cell memory formation after mild COVID-19. TCRdb re-derived calls from the 5' RACE reads in MiXCR, one entry per CDR3 protein. This table holds around 100,000 distinct CDR3 sequences, 20% to 25% found once. Trimming at V came to 5 bases and at J to 2 bases, leaving 5 bases not matched to a gene. Germline V gene sequence: CDR1 SEHNR, CDR2 FQNEAQ (reference sequence). The CDR3 is made up of 15 amino acids. This clonotype was picked up a small number of times. Sequences were obtained from PBMCs or a T cell subset sorted from them (not recorded which). The chain carries TRBV7-9 and TRBJ2-1, with 8 bases that match TRBD1. The TCR was taken from a man between 18 and 35 years old who had mild COVID-19 (a few samples of this study predate the infection). Cell type and time point are not known. The CDR3 bases are TGTGCCAGCAGCGACCCGGGACAGGCCTACAATGAGCAGTTCTTC. Translating it yields CASSDPGQAYNEQFF.